This entry describes one TCR beta chain. The data originate from a study of blood T cell repertoires in COVID-19. The wider study: COVID-19 samples from acute and convalescent phases originated in the United States, Italy and Spain. Nucleic acid was either cDNA or gDNA, and it came from T cells, B-cell-depleted T cells, or PBMCs.

This CDR3 region has 16 residues. Germline V gene lookup returns CDR1 SGHDN and CDR2 FVKESK. V was shortened by 6 bases and J by 3 bases, with 18 bases between the two germline ends. Original handling: Researchers report that nucleated cell counts were estimated from reference gene primer amplification. Profiled with immunoSEQ multiplex PCR; TCRdb holds only in-frame clones, not every one. The DNA was the basis for D and trimming; V, J and clone size are from that table. Of about 170,000 clones in the sample, over 80% are singletons; the top ten hold 2.9%. This clonotype originated in a woman aged 55 to 70 with acute or convalescent COVID-19. The chain combines TRBV14 with TRBJ2-1, with D possibly TRBD2 on 6 matching bases. Sequenced material: peripheral blood. The CDR3 spells CASSGIGGVYYNEQFF. CDR3 bases: TGTGCCAGCAGTGGGATCGGCGGGGTATACTACAATGAGCAGTTCTTC.